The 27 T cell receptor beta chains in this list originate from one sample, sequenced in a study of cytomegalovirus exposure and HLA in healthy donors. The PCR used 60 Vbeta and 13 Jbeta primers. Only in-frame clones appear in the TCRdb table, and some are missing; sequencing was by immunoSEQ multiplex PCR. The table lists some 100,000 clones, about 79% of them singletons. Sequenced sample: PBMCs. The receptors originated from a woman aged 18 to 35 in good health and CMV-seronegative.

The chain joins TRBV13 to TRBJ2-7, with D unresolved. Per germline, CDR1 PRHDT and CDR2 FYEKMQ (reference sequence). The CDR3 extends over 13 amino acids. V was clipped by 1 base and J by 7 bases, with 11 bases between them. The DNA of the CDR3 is TGTGCCAGCAGCTTAGATGGTCTGAGGGAGCAGTACTTC. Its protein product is CASSLDGLREQYF.

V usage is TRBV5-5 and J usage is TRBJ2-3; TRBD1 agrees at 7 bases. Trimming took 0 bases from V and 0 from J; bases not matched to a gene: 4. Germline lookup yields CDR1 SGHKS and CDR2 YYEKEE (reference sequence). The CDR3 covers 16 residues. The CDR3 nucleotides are TGTGCCAGCAGCTTGGGGGGGACAGCTAGCACAGATACGCAGTATTTT. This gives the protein CASSLGGTASTDTQYF.

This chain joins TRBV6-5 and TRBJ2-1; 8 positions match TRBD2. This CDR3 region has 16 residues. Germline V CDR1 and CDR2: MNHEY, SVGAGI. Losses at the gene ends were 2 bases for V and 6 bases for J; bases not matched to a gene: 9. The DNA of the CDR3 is TGTGCCAGCAGTTACCGTGCGGCGGGAGGAACCAATGAGCAGTTCTTC. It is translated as CASSYRAAGGTNEQFF.

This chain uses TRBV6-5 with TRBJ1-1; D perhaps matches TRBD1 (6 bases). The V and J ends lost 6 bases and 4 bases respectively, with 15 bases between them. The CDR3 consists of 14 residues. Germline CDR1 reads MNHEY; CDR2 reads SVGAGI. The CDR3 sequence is CASSFLRGGTEAFF. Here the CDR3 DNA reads TGTGCCAGCAGCTTTTTAAGAGGGGGCACTGAAGCTTTCTTT.

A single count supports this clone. CDR3 region: CASSLRILGSGDYGYTF. CDR3 coding DNA: TGTGCCAGCAGTTTAAGGATTCTGGGGAGCGGGGACTATGGCTACACCTTC. The chain employs TRBV6-9 and TRBJ1-2; D is unresolved. V was trimmed by 4 bases and J by 3 bases, leaving 21 bases between them. The CDR3 is 17 residues long. Germline V gene data show CDR1 as MNHGY and CDR2 as SVAAGI.

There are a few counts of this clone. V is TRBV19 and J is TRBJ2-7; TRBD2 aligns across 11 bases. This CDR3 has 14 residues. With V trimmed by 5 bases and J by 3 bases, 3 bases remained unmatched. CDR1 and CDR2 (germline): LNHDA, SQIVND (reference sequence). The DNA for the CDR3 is TGTGCCAGTAGTCCGGGACTAGCGGACTACGAGCAGTACTTC. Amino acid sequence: CASSPGLADYEQYF.

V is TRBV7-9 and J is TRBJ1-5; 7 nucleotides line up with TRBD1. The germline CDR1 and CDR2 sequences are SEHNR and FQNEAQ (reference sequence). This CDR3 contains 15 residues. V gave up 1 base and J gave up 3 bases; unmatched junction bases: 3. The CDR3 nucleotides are TGTGCCAGCAGCTTAGGACAGGGATACAATCAGCCCCAGCATTTT. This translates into CASSLGQGYNQPQHF.

CDR3: CASSPRTGGPYEQYF. CDR3 bases: TGCGCCAGCAGCCCGAGGACAGGGGGTCCCTACGAGCAGTACTTC. This chain connects TRBV5-1 to TRBJ2-7; 10 nucleotides agree with TRBD1. The CDR3 contains 15 residues. V gave up 4 bases and J gave up 2 bases; unmatched junction bases: 6. Germline V gene sequence: CDR1 SGHRS, CDR2 YFSETQ. Using reference TRBV5-1 and TRBJ2-7 for the parts outside the CDR3, the full variable domain is KAGVTQTPRYLIKTRGQQVTLSCSPISGHRSVSWYQQTPGQGLQFLFEYFSETQRNKGNFPGRFSGRQFSNSRSEMNVSTLELGDSALYLCASSPRTGGPYEQYFGPGTRLTVT.

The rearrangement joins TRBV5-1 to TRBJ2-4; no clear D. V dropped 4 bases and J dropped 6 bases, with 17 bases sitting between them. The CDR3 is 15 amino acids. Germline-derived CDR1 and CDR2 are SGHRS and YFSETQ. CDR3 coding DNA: TGCGCCAGCAGCCCAACCAGGTTTACCTCAAACATTCAGTACTTC. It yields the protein CASSPTRFTSNIQYF.

In DNA, the CDR3 is TGTGCCAGTAGTATTACCGGAGGGACAGGGGATCGAGGGGAACTGTTTTTT. Protein: CASSITGGTGDRGELFF. This chain links TRBV19 with TRBJ1-4; 10 positions agree with TRBD1. After removal of 3 bases from V and 12 bases from J, the junction contained 16 bases not matched to a gene. Per germline, CDR1 LNHDA and CDR2 SQIVND (reference sequence). The CDR3 sequence is 17 residues long.

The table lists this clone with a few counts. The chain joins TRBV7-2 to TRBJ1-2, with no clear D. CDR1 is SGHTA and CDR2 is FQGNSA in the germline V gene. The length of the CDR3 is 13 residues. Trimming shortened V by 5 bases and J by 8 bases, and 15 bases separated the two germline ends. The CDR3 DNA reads TGTGCCAGCAGCGCACGGAGGGTGGAAGGCTACACCTTC. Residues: CASSARRVEGYTF.

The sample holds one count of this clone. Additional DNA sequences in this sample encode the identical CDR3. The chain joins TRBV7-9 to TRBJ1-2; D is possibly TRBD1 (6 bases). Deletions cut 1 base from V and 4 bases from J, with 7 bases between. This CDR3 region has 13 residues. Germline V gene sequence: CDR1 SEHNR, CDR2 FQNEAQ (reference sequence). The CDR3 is CASSLGTAYGYTF. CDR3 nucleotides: TGTGCCAGCAGCTTAGGGACAGCCTATGGCTACACCTTC.

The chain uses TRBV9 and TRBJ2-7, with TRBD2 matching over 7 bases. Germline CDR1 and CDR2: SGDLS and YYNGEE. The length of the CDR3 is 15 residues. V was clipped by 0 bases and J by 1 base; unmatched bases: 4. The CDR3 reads CASSVGSGSSYEQYF. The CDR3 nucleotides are TGTGCCAGCAGCGTAGGTAGCGGGTCTTCCTACGAGCAGTACTTC.

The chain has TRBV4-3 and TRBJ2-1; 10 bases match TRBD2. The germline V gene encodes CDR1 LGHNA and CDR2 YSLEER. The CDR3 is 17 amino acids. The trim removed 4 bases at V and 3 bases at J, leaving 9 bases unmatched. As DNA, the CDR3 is TGCGCCAGCAGCCGAGTAGCGGGGGGCTACATCTACAATGAGCAGTTCTTC. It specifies CASSRVAGGYIYNEQFF.

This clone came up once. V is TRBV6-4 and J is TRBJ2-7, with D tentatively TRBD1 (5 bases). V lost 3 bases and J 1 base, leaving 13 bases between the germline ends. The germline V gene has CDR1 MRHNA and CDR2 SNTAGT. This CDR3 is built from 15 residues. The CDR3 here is CASSEGPDSSYEQYF. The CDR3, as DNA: TGTGCCAGCAGTGAGGGGCCTGACAGTTCCTACGAGCAGTACTTC.

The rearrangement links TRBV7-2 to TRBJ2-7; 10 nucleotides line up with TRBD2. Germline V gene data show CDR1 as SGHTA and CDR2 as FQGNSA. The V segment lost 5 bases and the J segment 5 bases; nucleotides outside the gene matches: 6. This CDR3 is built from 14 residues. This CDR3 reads CASSKTSGLDEQYF. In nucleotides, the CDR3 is TGTGCCAGCAGCAAGACTAGCGGGCTGGACGAGCAGTACTTC. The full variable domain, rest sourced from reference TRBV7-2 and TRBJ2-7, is GAGVSQSPSNKVTEKGKDVELRCDPISGHTALYWYRQSLGQGLEFLIYFQGNSAPDKSGLPSDRFSAERTGGSVSTLTIQRTQQEDSAVYLCASSKTSGLDEQYFGPGTRLTVT.

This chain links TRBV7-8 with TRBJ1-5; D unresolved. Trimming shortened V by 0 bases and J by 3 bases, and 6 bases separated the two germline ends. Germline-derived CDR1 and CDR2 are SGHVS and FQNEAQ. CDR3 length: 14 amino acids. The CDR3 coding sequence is TGTGCCAGCAGCTTAGCGGAGCTCAATCAGCCCCAGCATTTT. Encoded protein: CASSLAELNQPQHF.

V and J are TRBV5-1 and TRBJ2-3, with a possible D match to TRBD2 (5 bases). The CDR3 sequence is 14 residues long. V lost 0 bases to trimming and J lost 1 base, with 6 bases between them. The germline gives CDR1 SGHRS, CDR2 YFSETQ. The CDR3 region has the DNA TGCGCCAGCAGCTTGGGGACTCGCACAGATACGCAGTATTTT. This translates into CASSLGTRTDTQYF.

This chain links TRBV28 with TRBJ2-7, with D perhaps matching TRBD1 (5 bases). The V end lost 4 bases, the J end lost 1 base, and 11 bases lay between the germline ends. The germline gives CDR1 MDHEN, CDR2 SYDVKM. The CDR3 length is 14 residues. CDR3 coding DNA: TGTGCCAGCAGTTCAGGGTATGCTTCCTACGAGCAGTACTTC. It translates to CASSSGYASYEQYF.

The CDR3 region is CASSPSEDSGNTIYF. The CDR3 DNA follows: TGTGCCAGCAGTCCTTCCGAGGACTCTGGAAACACCATATATTTT. The rearrangement uses TRBV28 and TRBJ1-3; D gene ambiguous. Germline V CDR1 and CDR2: MDHEN, SYDVKM. Trimming cost V 5 bases and J 0 bases, with 11 bases left between them. This CDR3 has 15 amino acids. The full variable domain, completed using reference TRBV28 and TRBJ1-3, is DVKVTQSSRYLVKRTGEKVFLECVQDMDHENMFWYRQDPGLGLRLIYFSYDVKMKEKGDIPEGYSVSREKKERFSLILESASTNQTSMYLCASSPSEDSGNTIYFGEGSWLTVV.

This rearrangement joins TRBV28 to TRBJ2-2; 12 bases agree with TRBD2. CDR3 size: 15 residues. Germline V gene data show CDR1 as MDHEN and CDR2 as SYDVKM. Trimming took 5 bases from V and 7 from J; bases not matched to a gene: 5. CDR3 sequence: CASSRLAGAYGELFF. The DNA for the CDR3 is TGTGCCAGCAGTCGACTAGCGGGAGCCTACGGGGAGCTGTTTTTT.

CDR3 region: CASSLFSGVPTDTQYF. In DNA form, the CDR3 reads TGTGCCAGCAGCTTGTTCTCGGGAGTCCCCACAGATACGCAGTATTTT. The chain is built from TRBV5-8 and TRBJ2-3; a possible D gene is TRBD2 (6 bases). CDR1 is SGHTS and CDR2 is YDEGEE in the germline V gene. Trimming removed 1 base from V and 2 bases from J, with 14 bases in between. The CDR3 is 16 residues long.

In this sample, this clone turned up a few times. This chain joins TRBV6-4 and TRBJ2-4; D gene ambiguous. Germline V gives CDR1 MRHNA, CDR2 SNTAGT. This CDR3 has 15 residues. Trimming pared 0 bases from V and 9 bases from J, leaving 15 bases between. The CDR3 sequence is CASSDSTGGPGIQYF. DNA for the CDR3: TGTGCCAGCAGTGACTCGACCGGTGGCCCGGGCATTCAGTACTTC.

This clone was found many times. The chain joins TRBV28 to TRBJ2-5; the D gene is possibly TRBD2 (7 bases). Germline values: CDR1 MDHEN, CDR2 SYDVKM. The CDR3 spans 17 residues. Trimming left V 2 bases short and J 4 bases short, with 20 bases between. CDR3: CASSLLLADLQGETQYF. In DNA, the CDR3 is TGTGCCAGCAGTTTACTCCTAGCGGACCTACAGGGAGAGACCCAGTACTTC.

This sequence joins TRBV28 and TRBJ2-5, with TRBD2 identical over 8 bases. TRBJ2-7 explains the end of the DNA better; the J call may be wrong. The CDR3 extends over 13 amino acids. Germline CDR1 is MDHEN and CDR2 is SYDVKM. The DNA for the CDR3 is TGTGCCAGCAGGGTAGCGGGACTCTACGAGCAGTACTTC. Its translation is CASRVAGLYEQYF.

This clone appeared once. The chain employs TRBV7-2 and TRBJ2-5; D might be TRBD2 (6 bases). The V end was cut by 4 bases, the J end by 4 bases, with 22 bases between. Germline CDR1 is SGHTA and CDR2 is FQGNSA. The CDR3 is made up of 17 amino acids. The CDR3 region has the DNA TGTGCCAGCAGCTCCCGGAGGGCGCGCCGAGGAGGAGAGACCCAGTACTTC. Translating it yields CASSSRRARRGGETQYF.

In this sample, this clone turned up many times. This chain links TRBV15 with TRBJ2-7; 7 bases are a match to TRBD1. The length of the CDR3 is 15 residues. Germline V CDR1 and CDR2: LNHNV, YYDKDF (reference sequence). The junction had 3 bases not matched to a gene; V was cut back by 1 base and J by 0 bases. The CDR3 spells CATSRGAGGSYEQYF. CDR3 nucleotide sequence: TGTGCCACCAGCAGAGGGGCAGGGGGCTCCTACGAGCAGTACTTC.